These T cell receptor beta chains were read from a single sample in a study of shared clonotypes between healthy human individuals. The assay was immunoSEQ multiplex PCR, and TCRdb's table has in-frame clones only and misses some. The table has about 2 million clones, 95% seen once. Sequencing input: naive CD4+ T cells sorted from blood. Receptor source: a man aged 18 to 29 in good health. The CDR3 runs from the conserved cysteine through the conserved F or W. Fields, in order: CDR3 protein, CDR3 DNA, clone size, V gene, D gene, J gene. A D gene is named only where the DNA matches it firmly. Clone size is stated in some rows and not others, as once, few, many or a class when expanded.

CASSLVLAGVGDTQYF TGTGCCAGCAGCTTGGTCCTAGCGGGAGTCGGGGATACGCAGTATTTT . TRBV5-4 TRBD2 TRBJ2-3
CASSQQGLVPGELFF TGCGCCAGCAGCCAACAGGGACTAGTCCCCGGGGAGCTGTTTTTT . TRBV4-3 TRBD2 TRBJ2-2
CASSIGGVGNQPQHF TGTGCCAGTAGTATCGGGGGAGTCGGCAATCAGCCCCAGCATTTT . TRBV19 . TRBJ1-5
CASSLDSLSPLHF TGTGCCAGCAGCTTGGACAGTCTATCACCCCTCCACTTT . TRBV11-2 . TRBJ1-6
CASSFGDRVNYGYTF TGTGCCAGCAGTTTCGGGGACAGGGTAAACTATGGCTACACCTTC . TRBV28 TRBD1 TRBJ1-2
CASSLESGAYNEQFF TGTGCCAGCAGCTTGGAAAGCGGGGCCTACAATGAGCAGTTCTTC . TRBV7-2 TRBD2 TRBJ2-1
CASSESGLSGYTF TGTGCCAGCAGCGAGTCCGGGTTGTCGGGCTACACCTTC . TRBV7-9 . TRBJ1-2
CASQGKWGNIQYF TGTGCCAGCCAAGGGAAATGGGGGAACATTCAGTACTTC . TRBV6-5 . TRBJ2-4
CASTIARGYNSPLHF TGTGCCAGCACTATAGCCCGGGGATATAATTCACCCCTCCACTTT . TRBV5-4 . TRBJ1-6
CASSGGLVPDTQYF TGTGCCAGCAGTGGGGGACTAGTCCCAGATACGCAGTATTTT . TRBV25-1 TRBD2 TRBJ2-3
CASGGPDSYEQYF TGTGCCTCAGGGGGTCCGGACTCCTACGAGCAGTACTTC . TRBV6-5 TRBD1 TRBJ2-7
CSVRVSNEQFF TGCAGCGTTCGGGTAAGCAATGAGCAGTTCTTC many TRBV29-1 . TRBJ2-1
CASREFGQGPYGYTF TGTGCCAGCAGGGAATTTGGACAGGGGCCCTATGGCTACACCTTC once TRBV6-1 TRBD1 TRBJ1-2
CASSLGVREGTDTQYF TGCGCCAGCAGCTTGGGGGTGCGGGAGGGGACAGATACGCAGTATTTT . TRBV5-1 TRBD2 TRBJ2-3
CASSKTGPENTEAFF TGTGCCAGCAGTAAGACAGGGCCAGAGAACACTGAAGCTTTCTTT . TRBV6-5 TRBD1 TRBJ1-1
CASSPSGAPYEQYF TGTGCCAGTAGCCCTAGCGGGGCTCCCTACGAGCAGTACTTC . TRBV19 TRBD2 TRBJ2-7
CASSPGVGETQYF TGTGCCAGCTCACCGGGGGTTGGAGAGACCCAGTACTTC . TRBV18 . TRBJ2-5
CASSPSGGEETQYF TGCGCCAGCAGCCCCAGCGGGGGCGAGGAGACCCAGTACTTC . TRBV5-1 TRBD2 TRBJ2-5
CASSKEVIGSYVRTHTNEKLFF TGTGCCAGCAGCAAAGAAGTTATAGGGAGTTATGTCAGGACGCATACTAATGAAAAACTGTTTTTT . TRBV21-1 . TRBJ1-4
CASSFGAGGRQETQYF TGTGCCAGCAGCTTCGGAGCGGGAGGGCGGCAAGAGACCCAGTACTTC . TRBV7-2 TRBD2 TRBJ2-5
CASSGTGLGAQYF TGCGCCAGCAGTGGGACAGGGCTAGGGGCCCAGTACTTC once TRBV5-1 TRBD1 TRBJ2-5
CASSPRSGYEQYF TGTGCCAGCAGCCCCCGTAGCGGTTACGAGCAGTACTTC . TRBV7-2 . TRBJ2-7
CASSFPGRETQYF TGTGCCAGCAGCTTTCCAGGTCGGGAGACCCAGTACTTC . TRBV11-2 . TRBJ2-5
CASSAGGPYEQYF TGTGCCAGCTCAGCGGGAGGGCCTTACGAGCAGTACTTC . TRBV18 TRBD2 TRBJ2-7
CASSPVAGAKNIQYF TGCGCCAGCAGCCCGGTAGCGGGAGCCAAAAACATTCAGTACTTC . TRBV5-1 TRBD2 TRBJ2-4
CASSAHRASNEKLFF TGTGCCAGCAGCGCCCACAGGGCCTCTAATGAAAAACTGTTTTTT . TRBV7-2 . TRBJ1-4
CASSLSGGSGNTIYF TGTGCCAGCAGCTTGTCCGGGGGCTCTGGAAACACCATATATTTT . TRBV7-9 . TRBJ1-3
CASSLSLSGRPNNEQFF TGTGCCAGCAGTTTATCGCTTAGCGGGAGGCCCAACAATGAGCAGTTCTTC . TRBV27 TRBD2 TRBJ2-1
CASSLLDEQYF TGCGCCAGCAGCTTGTTGGACGAGCAGTACTTC . TRBV5-1 . TRBJ2-7
CAISHGQGAFDGYTF TGTGCCATCAGTCACGGACAGGGGGCGTTCGATGGCTACACCTTC . TRBV10-3 TRBD1 TRBJ1-2
CASKILGQGIMNTEAFF TGTGCCAGCAAAATTCTAGGACAGGGTATCATGAACACTGAAGCTTTCTTT once TRBV28 TRBD1 TRBJ1-1
CASSLTGKDQGAFF TGTGCCAGCTCGCTTACAGGGAAGGATCAAGGAGCTTTCTTT . TRBV18 . TRBJ1-1
CASSYSRNGEAFF TGTGCCAGCAGTTACTCGAGGAACGGTGAAGCTTTCTTT . TRBV6-5 . TRBJ1-1
CARTLAGKYNEQFF TGTGCCAGGACACTAGCGGGAAAATACAATGAGCAGTTCTTC . TRBV30 TRBD2 TRBJ2-1
CASSIWTGPSYGYTF TGTGCCAGCAGCATCTGGACAGGGCCATCCTATGGCTACACCTTC . TRBV7-2 TRBD1 TRBJ1-2
CASSLALGQGEEQYF TGCGCCAGCAGCTTGGCTCTCGGACAGGGGGAAGAGCAGTACTTC . TRBV5-1 TRBD1 TRBJ2-7
CASSPDPRDRGLCYEQYF TGTGCCAGCAGCCCAGACCCCCGGGACAGGGGGCTATGCTACGAGCAGTACTTC . TRBV7-3 TRBD1 TRBJ2-7
CASSIGGGYEQYF TGTGCCAGTAGTATAGGGGGTGGCTACGAGCAGTACTTC . TRBV19 . TRBJ2-7
CSVFEPGELFF TGCAGCGTTTTTGAACCCGGGGAGCTGTTTTTT . TRBV29-1 . TRBJ2-2
CASTPAGGTKNIQYF TGTGCCAGCACCCCAGCGGGGGGAACAAAAAACATTCAGTACTTC . TRBV28 TRBD2 TRBJ2-4